Presented here are 23 T cell receptor beta chains from one specimen sequenced in a study of cytomegalovirus exposure and HLA in healthy donors (dated by TCRdb to 2017 to 2019). Receptor amplification or capture employed the immunoSEQ multiplex PCR assay. The multiplex PCR relied on a mix of 60 forward primers for TCR Vbeta segments and 13 reverse primers for TCR Jbeta segments. TCRdb's version of the immuneACCESS table is confined to in-frame rearrangements and falls short of the full clone set. An unresolved V gene accounts for under half of the shortfall where checked; the remainder is of unknown origin. For this sample there are about 50,000 clones; roughly 82% appear just once. About 1.6% of the sample rests with the top ten. Sequenced sample: PBMCs. The origin of the receptors is a man aged 25-40 years in good health and CMV-seronegative.

The chain combines TRBV5-5 with TRBJ2-5; 7 nucleotides align to TRBD1. The J call is doubtful: the DNA matches TRBJ2-7 better. The CDR3 extends over 14 amino acids. The germline V gene has CDR1 SGHKS and CDR2 YYEKEE (reference sequence). CDR3 nucleotide sequence: TGTGCCAGCAGCTTGTGGGACAGCACCTACGAGCAGTACTTC. This encodes CASSLWDSTYEQYF.

V usage is TRBV9 and J usage is TRBJ2-1; 7 bases are shared with TRBD1. V lost 0 bases and J lost 10; bases outside the gene matches: 16. The germline V gene encodes CDR1 SGDLS and CDR2 YYNGEE. CDR3 size: 17 residues. This chain's CDR3 is CASSVAGRTLSRGEQFF. In DNA form, the CDR3 reads TGTGCCAGCAGCGTAGCTGGTAGGACACTGTCCAGGGGGGAGCAGTTCTTC.

The chain has TRBV6-5 and TRBJ2-5; D might be TRBD1 (5 bases). V shed 10 bases and J shed 2 bases, with 17 bases lying between them. Germline-derived CDR1 and CDR2 are MNHEY and SVGAGI. The CDR3 has 14 amino acids. CDR3 in amino acids: CATSNGQGQETQYF. Written as DNA, the CDR3 is TGTGCCACCTCAAATGGGCAGGGTCAAGAGACCCAGTACTTC.

The gene calls are TRBV4-1 and TRBJ2-3; 8 positions match TRBD2. CDR3 length: 16 amino acids. J was trimmed by 5 bases and V by 3 bases; bases with no gene match: 10. Germline V gene data show CDR1 as MGHRA and CDR2 as YSYEKL. The CDR3 nucleotides read TGCGCCAGCAGCCACCCAGGACGGGGGGGAGTAGATACGCAGTATTTT. Encoded protein: CASSHPGRGGVDTQYF.

The chain recombines TRBV19 with TRBJ1-5, with a possible D match to TRBD1 (5 bases). CDR3 length: 14 amino acids. Trimming took off 2 bases at V and 3 bases at J, with 8 bases between the two ends. The germline CDR1 and CDR2 sequences are LNHDA and SQIVND (reference sequence). This CDR3 is CASSITRVNQPQHF. For the CDR3, the DNA is TGTGCCAGTAGTATAACCAGGGTCAATCAGCCCCAGCATTTT.

This clone occurred once. This sequence joins TRBV30 and TRBJ2-3; D is possibly TRBD2 (6 bases). The CDR3 sequence is 16 residues long. Trimming shortened V by 3 bases and J by 2 bases, and 18 bases separated the two germline ends. Germline CDR1 GTSNPN, CDR2 SVGIG (reference sequence). The CDR3 sequence is CAWRPLAGKVTDTQYF. In DNA form, the CDR3 reads TGTGCCTGGAGGCCTTTGGCGGGGAAAGTCACAGATACGCAGTATTTT.

This clone was seen a handful of times. The genes are TRBV19 and TRBJ1-5; 7 bases are shared with TRBD1. The CDR3 extends over 14 amino acids. V dropped 5 bases and J dropped 5; count of bases not matched to a gene: 6. Germline V CDR1 and CDR2: LNHDA, SQIVND (reference sequence). The DNA of the CDR3 is TGTGCCAGTAGTCGAGACAGGGATTATCAGCCCCAGCATTTT. This codes for CASSRDRDYQPQHF. Full variable domain (missing parts from reference TRBV19 and TRBJ1-5): DGGITQSPKYLFRKEGQNVTLSCEQNLNHDAMYWYRQDPGQGLRLIYYSQIVNDFQKGDIAEGYSVSREKKESFPLTVTSAQKNPTAFYLCASSRDRDYQPQHFGDGTRLSIL.

The chain carries TRBV7-9 and TRBJ1-1; TRBD1 aligns across 7 bases. The V and J ends lost 5 bases and 7 bases, in that order; junction bases with no gene match: 10. Per the germline V gene, CDR1 is SEHNR and CDR2 is FQNEAQ (reference sequence). The CDR3 covers 14 residues. The CDR3 DNA reads as TGTGCCAGCAGCCCTCCGGGACAGTACAGTGAAGCTTTCTTT. It specifies CASSPPGQYSEAFF.

A note on this clone: The CDR3 end shows no conserved phenylalanine or tryptophan, and so a read error is likely. The DNA is omitted, as the CDR3 cannot be located on it reliably, and the CDR3 follows TCRdb's listing. The V and J genes are TRBV21-1 and TRBJ2-7; the table calls TRBD2, which could not be checked here. TRBV21-1 is an annotated pseudogene. The CDR3 length is 9 residues, termini included. The CDR3 reads CASSLSGSI.

The chain couples TRBV25-1 to TRBJ1-2; D is undetermined. The V end was cut by 6 bases, the J end by 0 bases, with 5 bases between. Germline V CDR1 and CDR2: MGHDK, SYGVNS. The CDR3 has 12 residues. As DNA, the CDR3 is TGTGCCAGCAGGCGGGCTAACTATGGCTACACCTTC. Translated, it gives CASRRANYGYTF.

The chain employs TRBV4-2 and TRBJ2-2; D remains ambiguous. This CDR3 comprises 15 residues. Trimming cost V 0 bases and J 6 bases, with 11 bases left between them. Germline V CDR1 and CDR2: LGHNA, YNFKEQ. The CDR3 region is CASSQDRSRAGELFF. As DNA, the CDR3 is TGTGCCAGCAGCCAAGACCGGTCGCGAGCCGGGGAGCTGTTTTTT.

The rearrangement joins TRBV7-9 to TRBJ2-1, with TRBD2 matching over 7 bases. V shed 10 bases and J 1 base; nucleotides not matched to a gene: 13. Per the germline V gene, CDR1 is SEHNR and CDR2 is FQNEAQ (reference sequence). The length of the CDR3 is 16 residues. CDR3 residues: CAIKPGRERSYNEQFF. The CDR3 DNA is TGTGCCATTAAACCTGGGAGGGAGAGGTCCTACAATGAGCAGTTCTTC.

The CDR3 bases are TGTGCCAGCAGCAGCGGGACAGGGGGCTTCGAGCAGTACTTC. It is translated as CASSSGTGGFEQYF. The V call is TRBV5-6, the J call TRBJ2-7; TRBD1 agrees at 12 bases. The CDR3 is made up of 14 amino acids. Germline V CDR1 and CDR2: SGHDT, YYEEEE. V dropped 4 bases and J dropped 6; count of bases not matched to a gene: 5.

This chain connects TRBV5-6 to TRBJ2-1; D is possibly TRBD1 (5 bases). Between the trimmed V and J ends, which lost 4 bases and 1 base, there was a span of 12 bases. The CDR3 is 15 amino acids. Germline V gives CDR1 SGHDT, CDR2 YYEEEE. CDR3 sequence: CASSQSTVSYNEQFF. The CDR3 DNA reads TGTGCCAGCAGCCAATCGACAGTTTCCTACAATGAGCAGTTCTTC.

This sequence joins TRBV9 and TRBJ2-1; TRBD1 might be the D (6 bases). Germline CDR1 is SGDLS and CDR2 is YYNGEE. The CDR3 consists of 16 residues. The V gene lost 0 bases and the J gene lost 4 bases, with 14 bases spanning the gap. DNA for the CDR3: TGTGCCAGCAGCGTAGATCCTCGGACAGAGTACAATGAGCAGTTCTTC. Residues: CASSVDPRTEYNEQFF.

V and J are TRBV9 and TRBJ2-1; D is perhaps TRBD1 (6 bases). The V and J ends lost 4 bases and 0 bases respectively, with 17 bases between them. Germline CDR1 and CDR2: SGDLS and YYNGEE. The CDR3 consists of 17 residues. CDR3 in amino acids: CASSPKDRRSSYNEQFF. The CDR3 DNA sequence: TGTGCCAGCAGCCCGAAGGACAGACGAAGCTCCTACAATGAGCAGTTCTTC.

The V gene is TRBV2, the J gene TRBJ1-5; TRBD1 agrees at 7 bases. There are 15 residues in the CDR3. The ends lost 4 bases at V and 2 bases at J; junction bases unmatched: 5. Germline CDR1 reads SNHLY; CDR2 reads FYNNEI. CDR3 sequence: CASSGWTGRNQPQHF. The CDR3 nucleotides are TGTGCCAGCAGTGGGTGGACAGGCCGCAATCAGCCCCAGCATTTT.

In its sample, this clone was seen a few times. The V and J genes are TRBV4-2 and TRBJ2-6; possible D gene TRBD1, 6 bases. The germline V gene encodes CDR1 LGHNA and CDR2 YNFKEQ. Trimming took 0 bases from V and 2 from J, leaving 17 bases between them. The CDR3 length is 19 residues. Here the CDR3 reads CASSQEGGPALTGANVLTF. The CDR3 DNA is TGTGCCAGCAGCCAAGAAGGGGGTCCCGCTCTCACTGGGGCCAACGTCCTGACTTTC.

The rearrangement links TRBV19 to TRBJ1-4; D gene unclear. The CDR3 consists of 17 residues. The germline V and J ends were trimmed by 5 bases and 0 bases, with 16 bases remaining between them. Germline V CDR1 and CDR2: LNHDA, SQIVND (reference sequence). CDR3 loop: CASSSRTGRATNEKLFF. In DNA, the CDR3 is TGTGCCAGTAGTTCTCGGACTGGAAGAGCAACTAATGAAAAACTGTTTTTT.

V is TRBV5-1 and J is TRBJ2-7, with a possible D match to TRBD2 (5 bases). Trimming shortened V by 5 bases and J by 0 bases, and 12 bases separated the two germline ends. The CDR3 is 14 residues long. Germline lookup yields CDR1 SGHRS and CDR2 YFSETQ. DNA for the CDR3: TGCGCCAGCAGTCATTACGGGATCTCCTACGAGCAGTACTTC. Its translation is CASSHYGISYEQYF. The whole variable domain, filled in from reference TRBV5-1 and TRBJ2-7, reads KAGVTQTPRYLIKTRGQQVTLSCSPISGHRSVSWYQQTPGQGLQFLFEYFSETQRNKGNFPGRFSGRQFSNSRSEMNVSTLELGDSALYLCASSHYGISYEQYFGPGTRLTVT.

V and J are TRBV4-1 and TRBJ2-7, with 10 bases matching TRBD2. CDR1 is MGHRA, CDR2 YSYEKL, per germline. The CDR3 is 16 residues long. J gave up 1 base and V 5 bases, and 8 bases lay outside the gene matches. The chain's CDR3 is CASSSSLAGGSYEQYF. In DNA, the CDR3 is TGCGCCAGCAGCTCCAGCTTAGCGGGGGGTTCCTACGAGCAGTACTTC.

The rearrangement joins TRBV7-9 to TRBJ1-2; 7 bases align to TRBD1. V lost 5 bases, J lost 4 bases, and 7 bases stayed unmatched. The CDR3 contains 14 residues. CDR1 and CDR2 from the germline V gene are SEHNR and FQNEAQ (reference sequence). The CDR3 loop reads CASSTQTGSYGYTF. The CDR3 nucleotides are TGTGCCAGCAGCACCCAGACAGGGAGCTATGGCTACACCTTC.

This clone was picked up a small number of times. The V gene is TRBV20-1, the J gene TRBJ1-2; 7 positions agree with TRBD1. The CDR3 is 11 residues long. Germline CDR1 is DFQATT and CDR2 is SNEGSKA (reference sequence). With 3 bases clipped from V and 6 bases from J, the junction kept 1 base outside the gene matches. The CDR3 reads CSASTGDGYTF. In DNA, the CDR3 is TGCAGTGCTAGCACAGGGGATGGCTACACCTTC.